Below are 29 T cell receptor beta chains sequenced from a single sample in a study of cytomegalovirus exposure and HLA in healthy donors. Researchers ran the PCR with 60 Vbeta and 13 Jbeta primers. Measured with immunoSEQ multiplex PCR; TCRdb has only the in-frame clones, and not every one. The sample lists 150,000 to 200,000 clones, almost 85% occurring once. Input material: PBMCs. These receptor sequences come from a girl aged 5-17 years in good health and CMV-seropositive.

The chain carries TRBV6-1 and TRBJ2-1, with D possibly being TRBD2 (6 bases). V was shortened by 3 bases and J by 2 bases, with 11 bases between the two germline ends. The CDR3 totals 15 residues. The germline gives CDR1 MNHNS, CDR2 SASEGT. This CDR3 reads CASSELATAYNEQFF. CDR3 DNA: TGTGCCAGCAGTGAGCTAGCGACAGCCTACAATGAGCAGTTCTTC.

The chain combines TRBV7-9 with TRBJ2-1; perhaps TRBD2 as D (5 bases). This CDR3 is built from 15 residues. The V end lost 0 bases, the J end lost 10 bases, and 16 bases lay between the germline ends. Germline values: CDR1 SEHNR, CDR2 FQNEAQ (reference sequence). The CDR3 loop is CASSLASFGRREQFF. In DNA, the CDR3 is TGTGCCAGCAGCTTAGCGAGCTTCGGGCGGAGGGAGCAGTTCTTC. Using reference TRBV7-9 and TRBJ2-1 for the parts outside the CDR3, the full variable domain is DTGVSQNPRHKITKRGQNVTFRCDPISEHNRLYWYRQTLGQGPEFLTYFQNEAQLEKSRLLSDRFSAERPKGSFSTLEIQRTEQGDSAMYLCASSLASFGRREQFFGPGTRLTVL.

V gene TRBV11-2 combines with J gene TRBJ1-1, with no clear D. The V gene lost 4 bases and the J gene lost 5 bases, with 5 bases spanning the gap. The CDR3 spans 11 residues. Germline CDR1 reads SGHAT; CDR2 reads FQNNGV. CDR3 in DNA: TGTGCCAGCAGCTCCAGGACTGAAGCTTTCTTT. Translated, it gives CASSSRTEAFF.

Only a few counts were recorded for this clone. The gene calls are TRBV29-1 and TRBJ1-1, with a weak D call TRBD1 (5 bases). The V end was cut by 6 bases, the J end by 6 bases, with 17 bases between. This CDR3 spans 13 amino acids. Germline V gene sequence: CDR1 SQVTM, CDR2 ANQGSEA. CDR3 DNA: TGCAGCGTAAGGCCCTCCCGGGGGGCTGAAGCTTTCTTT. Its protein is CSVRPSRGAEAFF.

J is TRBJ1-2 and V is TRBV27; D might be TRBD1 (5 bases). CDR1 MNHEY and CDR2 SMNVEV come from the germline V gene (reference sequence). The CDR3 consists of 16 residues. The V end lost 4 bases, the J end lost 4 bases, and 19 bases lay between the germline ends. The CDR3 reads CASSSPLGRGTYGYTF. In DNA, the CDR3 is TGTGCCAGCAGTTCCCCCTTAGGGCGGGGGACCTATGGCTACACCTTC.

This sequence joins TRBV4-1 and TRBJ2-3, with TRBD2 identical over 9 bases. Unmatched junction bases numbered 10, after V lost 3 bases and J lost 0 bases. CDR3 length: 18 amino acids. The V gene's germline CDR1 is MGHRA and CDR2 YSYEKL. DNA for the CDR3: TGCGCCAGCAGCCAGGACCCAGGGACTAGCACTAGCACAGATACGCAGTATTTT. Translating it yields CASSQDPGTSTSTDTQYF.

The J gene is TRBJ2-3, the V gene TRBV30; D perhaps matches TRBD1 (6 bases). Germline loops: CDR1 GTSNPN, CDR2 SVGIG (reference sequence). V lost 2 bases to trimming and J lost 2 bases, with 11 bases between them. CDR3 size: 14 residues. For the CDR3, the DNA is TGTGCCTGGAGTAGGGACACCTACACAGATACGCAGTATTTT. This gives the protein CAWSRDTYTDTQYF.

V gene TRBV6-1 combines with J gene TRBJ2-3, with D possibly TRBD2 on 6 matching bases. Germline loops: CDR1 MNHNS, CDR2 SASEGT. V was trimmed by 6 bases and J by 4 bases, leaving 14 bases between them. The CDR3 length is 14 residues. In nucleotides, the CDR3 is TGTGCCAGCAGCATCACTAGCATCGCAGATACGCAGTATTTT. Translated: CASSITSIADTQYF.

The chain couples TRBV9 to TRBJ2-3, with 16 bases lining up with TRBD2. Germline CDR1 reads SGDLS; CDR2 reads YYNGEE. Losses at the gene ends were 1 base for V and 4 bases for J; bases not matched to a gene: 9. The CDR3 length is 19 residues. The CDR3 loop reads CASSVTPGLAGGPADTQYF. DNA for the CDR3: TGTGCCAGCAGCGTAACACCGGGACTAGCGGGGGGGCCTGCAGATACGCAGTATTTT.

The chain uses TRBV19 and TRBJ1-4, with 8 bases identical to TRBD1. CDR3 length: 15 amino acids. Germline-derived CDR1 and CDR2 are LNHDA and SQIVND (reference sequence). With 6 bases clipped from V and 7 bases from J, the junction kept 10 bases outside the gene matches. CDR3 region: CASSLLDRDGEKLFF. CDR3 bases: TGTGCCAGTAGCCTATTGGACAGGGACGGTGAAAAACTGTTTTTT.

The J gene is TRBJ2-5, the V gene TRBV18; 10 nucleotides align to TRBD1. Germline values: CDR1 KGHSH, CDR2 LQKENI. The CDR3 sequence is 16 residues long. The ends lost 6 bases at V and 1 base at J; junction bases unmatched: 8. The CDR3 loop is CASSPGTGASQETQYF. The DNA of the CDR3 is TGTGCCAGCTCTCCCGGGACAGGGGCCTCCCAAGAGACCCAGTACTTC.

The chain employs TRBV19 and TRBJ1-2; D possibly corresponds to TRBD1 (6 bases). The CDR3 has 16 amino acids. V gave up 1 base and J gave up 7 bases, with 19 bases separating them. Looked up from germline, CDR1 is LNHDA and CDR2 is SQIVND (reference sequence). The chain's CDR3 is CASSIGARGAVIGYTF. CDR3 nucleotide sequence: TGTGCCAGTAGTATAGGCGCCCGGGGGGCGGTGATTGGCTACACCTTC.

The V gene is TRBV7-8, the J gene TRBJ2-2, with 10 bases matching TRBD1. CDR1 and CDR2 from the germline V gene are SGHVS and FQNEAQ. The J segment lost 5 bases and the V segment lost 2 bases, leaving 2 bases of the junction unmatched. The CDR3 runs 15 residues. The CDR3 DNA sequence: TGTGCCAGCAGCTTACCGGGACAGGGGACCGGGGAGCTGTTTTTT. Translating it yields CASSLPGQGTGELFF. Supplemented by reference TRBV7-8 and TRBJ2-2, the full variable domain reads GAGVSQSPRYKVAKRGQDVALRCDPISGHVSLFWYQQALGQGPEFLTYFQNEAQLDKSGLPSDRFFAERPEGSVSTLKIQRTQQEDSAVYLCASSLPGQGTGELFFGEGSRLTVL.

This chain links TRBV7-9 with TRBJ2-4; weak D call: TRBD1 (5 bases). Germline values: CDR1 SEHNR, CDR2 FQNEAQ (reference sequence). V shed 1 base and J shed 8 bases, with 24 bases lying between them. This CDR3 contains 18 residues. The CDR3 DNA reads as TGTGCCAGCAGCTTAGTCTTCGGCGAGCAGGGTAATAAGGACATTCAGTACTTC. This codes for CASSLVFGEQGNKDIQYF.

The J gene is TRBJ2-7, the V gene TRBV29-1; D gene uncertain. The CDR3 spans 13 residues. Germline V lookup: CDR1 SQVTM, CDR2 ANQGSEA. The V and J ends lost 7 bases and 2 bases respectively, with 15 bases between them. DNA of the CDR3: TGCAGCGCGAGGAGAGAAGAAGCCTACGAGCAGTACTTC. Residues: CSARREEAYEQYF.

The V gene is TRBV9, the J gene TRBJ1-1; TRBD1 might be the D (5 bases). V dropped 3 bases and J dropped 1 base, with 16 bases sitting between them. The CDR3 runs 16 residues. Germline values: CDR1 SGDLS, CDR2 YYNGEE. The CDR3, as DNA: TGTGCCAGCAGCGCCCAGCCCCGGGGGGGGAACACTGAAGCTTTCTTT. Its translation is CASSAQPRGGNTEAFF. Full variable domain (outside the CDR3, taken from reference TRBV9 and TRBJ1-1): DSGVTQTPKHLITATGQRVTLRCSPRSGDLSVYWYQQSLDQGLQFLIQYYNGEERAKGNILERFSAQQFPDLHSELNLSSLELGDSALYFCASSAQPRGGNTEAFFGQGTRLTVV.

The V and J genes are TRBV7-6 and TRBJ2-7; weak D call: TRBD2 (5 bases). Trimming removed 4 bases at V and 0 bases at J, with 13 bases between. This CDR3 has 15 residues. Germline CDR1 is SGHVS and CDR2 is FNYEAQ. In DNA, the CDR3 is TGTGCCAGCAGCTCCGACTTGGACTTCTCCTACGAGCAGTACTTC. Protein sequence: CASSSDLDFSYEQYF. Filled out from reference TRBV7-6 and TRBJ2-7, the complete variable domain reads GAGVSQSPRYKVTKRGQDVALRCDPISGHVSLYWYRQALGQGPEFLTYFNYEAQQDKSGLPNDRFSAERPEGSISTLTIQRTEQRDSAMYRCASSSDLDFSYEQYFGPGTRLTVT.

The chain employs TRBV7-9 and TRBJ2-3; D possibly corresponds to TRBD2 (7 bases). Germline assignment: CDR1 SEHNR and CDR2 FQNEAQ (reference sequence). The V and J ends lost 5 bases and 2 bases respectively, with 26 bases between them. CDR3 length: 19 amino acids. CDR3 region: CASSPPRGQAGINTDTQYF. CDR3 DNA sequence: TGTGCCAGCAGCCCCCCCCGGGGGCAAGCGGGGATAAACACAGATACGCAGTATTTT.

The chain links TRBV19 to TRBJ2-1; D might be TRBD1 (6 bases). V lost 6 bases to trimming and J lost 0 bases, with 15 bases between them. Germline V gives CDR1 LNHDA, CDR2 SQIVND (reference sequence). The CDR3 runs 16 residues. CDR3 nucleotide sequence: TGTGCCAGTAGCGGACCTGACAGGAGCTCCTACAATGAGCAGTTCTTC. Encoded protein: CASSGPDRSSYNEQFF.

This sequence joins TRBV5-4 and TRBJ2-6; 7 nucleotides match TRBD1. V shed 4 bases and J 0 bases; nucleotides not matched to a gene: 7. The CDR3 contains 17 residues. Germline assignment: CDR1 SGHNT and CDR2 YYREEE (reference sequence). CDR3 coding DNA: TGTGCCAGCAGCGCAGGGGGTCTCCTCTCTGGGGCCAACGTCCTGACTTTC. Its protein is CASSAGGLLSGANVLTF.

As to this clone: Sequence at one end of the junction differs from germline and may be a read error. The V gene is TRBV7-7, the J gene TRBJ2-7; 8 bases map to TRBD2. The CDR3 is 13 amino acids. CDR1 is SSHAT, CDR2 FNYEAQ, per germline (reference sequence). The DNA for the CDR3 is TGTGCTAGCAGCTTGGGACTAGCCTACGAGCAGTACTTC. Amino acid sequence: CASSLGLAYEQYF.

The chain links TRBV29-1 to TRBJ1-1; D not resolved. The CDR3 has 11 amino acids. V was clipped by 2 bases and J by 11 bases, with 12 bases between them. Per the germline V gene, CDR1 is SQVTM and CDR2 is ANQGSEA. The CDR3 protein is CSVEHGASAFF. In DNA, the CDR3 is TGCAGCGTTGAACATGGAGCCTCGGCTTTCTTT.

CDR3: CASSQEGGVYNSPLHF. The CDR3 DNA reads as TGTGCCAGCAGCCAAGAAGGAGGGGTCTATAATTCACCCCTCCACTTT. The J gene is TRBJ1-6, the V gene TRBV14; D may be TRBD1 (5 bases). CDR1 and CDR2 (germline): SGHDN, FVKESK. Trimming shortened V by 0 bases and J by 3 bases, and 9 bases separated the two germline ends. The CDR3 is 16 amino acids.

The chain has TRBV27 and TRBJ1-2; D is unresolved. Germline V lookup: CDR1 MNHEY, CDR2 SMNVEV (reference sequence). V lost 8 bases and J lost 2, with 15 bases in between. The CDR3 covers 14 residues. Here the CDR3 DNA reads TGTGCCAGCCCCGTGGCTAGAGGGAACTATGGCTACACCTTC. This codes for CASPVARGNYGYTF.

The CDR3 region is CASSYRQGWYEQYF. CDR3 nucleotides: TGTGCCAGCAGCTACCGACAGGGTTGGTACGAGCAGTACTTC. The chain links TRBV11-2 to TRBJ2-7; TRBD1 aligns across 7 bases. The CDR3 length is 14 residues. V shed 4 bases, J shed 4 bases, and the junction held 7 bases outside the gene matches. Germline CDR1 is SGHAT and CDR2 is FQNNGV.

This rearrangement joins TRBV4-1 to TRBJ1-2; D remains unclear. CDR1 and CDR2 from the germline V gene are MGHRA and YSYEKL. The CDR3 loop spans 13 amino acids. V dropped 2 bases and J dropped 5 bases, with 9 bases sitting between them. This chain's CDR3 is CASSQNGEYGYTF. CDR3 DNA sequence: TGCGCCAGCAGCCAAAACGGGGAATATGGCTACACCTTC.

The chain is built from TRBV13 and TRBJ2-7; TRBD2 aligns across 9 bases. The CDR3 loop spans 16 amino acids. The germline V gene encodes CDR1 PRHDT and CDR2 FYEKMQ (reference sequence). Trimming took 5 bases from V and 3 from J; bases not matched to a gene: 11. The CDR3 nucleotides read TGTGCCAGCAGCCCCCGCGGGGGGGGCCTGGGCTACGAGCAGTACTTC. This codes for CASSPRGGGLGYEQYF.

In this sample, this clone turned up a few times. The V call is TRBV6-5, the J call TRBJ2-2; D unclear. The V gene's germline CDR1 is MNHEY and CDR2 SVGAGI. CDR3 length: 12 amino acids. With 6 bases removed from V and 4 bases from J, the gap between germline ends came to 6 bases. The CDR3 DNA follows: TGTGCCAGCAGATGGGCCACCGGGGAGCTGTTTTTT. Translating gives CASRWATGELFF.

The chain uses TRBV7-3 and TRBJ2-5; tentative D call: TRBD1 (5 bases). TRBJ2-7 matches the DNA end more closely, so the J call is doubtful. The CDR3 loop spans 13 amino acids. Germline CDR1 is SGHTA and CDR2 is FQGTGA. This chain's CDR3 is CASSPDSSYEQYF. CDR3 DNA: TGTGCCAGCAGCCCTGACAGTTCCTACGAGCAGTACTTC.